This T cell receptor (beta chain) appears in the sequencing data of a study of blood T cell repertoires in COVID-19. Across the whole study: T cells, B-cell-depleted T cells, or PBMCs supplied cDNA or gDNA.

Sequenced by immunoSEQ multiplex PCR; TCRdb stores in-frame clones only, minus some. The data hold a few hundred thousand clones, with about 89% observed a single time. The clonotype was recovered from a man in his forties who had recovered from COVID-19. The specimen sequenced was peripheral blood.

CDR3 in amino acids: CARGYGASGDYNEQFF. In DNA, the CDR3 is TGTGCCAGGGGGTATGGGGCTAGCGGGGATTACAATGAGCAGTTCTTC. The gene calls are TRBV2 and TRBJ2-1, with 9 bases that match TRBD2. Germline V lookup: CDR1 SNHLY, CDR2 FYNNEI. The CDR3 runs 16 residues. J gave up 4 bases and V 9 bases, and 13 bases lay outside the gene matches.